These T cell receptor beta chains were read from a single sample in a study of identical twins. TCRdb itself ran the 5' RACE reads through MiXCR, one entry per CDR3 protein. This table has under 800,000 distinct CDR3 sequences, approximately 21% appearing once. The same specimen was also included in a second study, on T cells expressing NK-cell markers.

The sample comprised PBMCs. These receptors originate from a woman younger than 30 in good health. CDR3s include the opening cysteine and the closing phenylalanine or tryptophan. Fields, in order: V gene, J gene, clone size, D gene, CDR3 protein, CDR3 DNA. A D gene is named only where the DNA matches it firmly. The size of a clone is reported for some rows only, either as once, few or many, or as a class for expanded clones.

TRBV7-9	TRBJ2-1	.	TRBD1	CASSMGQGYNEQFF	TGTGCCAGCAGCATGGGACAGGGCTACAATGAGCAGTTCTTC
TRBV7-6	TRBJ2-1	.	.	CASSLDLGRRDEQFF	TGTGCCAGCAGCTTAGATCTGGGGCGTAGGGATGAGCAGTTCTTC
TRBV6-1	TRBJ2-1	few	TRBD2	CASSPFPPAGSSFNEQFF	TGTGCCAGCAGCCCATTTCCTCCAGCGGGAAGCTCTTTCAATGAGCAGTTCTTC
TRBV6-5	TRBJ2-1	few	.	CASSYLHGGGRSWFGFF	TGTGCCAGCAGTTACCTACACGGCGGGGGCCGATCGTGGTTTGGGTTCTTC
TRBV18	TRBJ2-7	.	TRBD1	CASSPRFGTGGYEQYF	TGTGCCAGCTCACCACGATTCGGGACAGGGGGATACGAGCAGTACTTC
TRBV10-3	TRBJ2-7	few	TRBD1	CAISDNQGESLVSYEQYF	TGTGCCATCAGTGACAATCAGGGGGAATCGCTGGTGTCCTACGAGCAGTACTTC
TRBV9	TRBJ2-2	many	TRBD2	CASSVLAGGYTGELFF	TGTGCCAGCAGCGTACTAGCGGGAGGCTACACCGGGGAGCTGTTTTTT
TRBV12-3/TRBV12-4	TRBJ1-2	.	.	CASSAWPNYGYTF	TGTGCCAGCAGTGCTTGGCCGAACTATGGCTACACCTTC
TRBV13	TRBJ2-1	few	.	CASSFRAGYNEQFF	TGTGCCAGCAGCTTCAGGGCTGGATACAATGAGCAGTTCTTC
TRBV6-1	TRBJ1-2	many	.	CASSPGFFYGYTF	TGTGCCAGCAGTCCGGGCTTTTTCTATGGCTACACCTTC
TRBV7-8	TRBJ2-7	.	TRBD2	CASSFWAGGLYEQYF	TGTGCCAGCAGCTTCTGGGCGGGGGGCCTCTACGAGCAGTACTTC
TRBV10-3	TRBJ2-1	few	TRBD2	CAITFTSGSQNEQFF	TGTGCCATCACCTTTACTAGCGGGAGTCAAAATGAGCAGTTCTTC
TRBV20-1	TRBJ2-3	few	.	CSAPSIHTQYF	TGCAGTGCCCCCTCAATCCATACGCAGTATTTT
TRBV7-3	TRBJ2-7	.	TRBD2	CASSLTPALAGVTYEQYF	TGTGCCAGCAGCTTAACTCCGGCCCTAGCGGGGGTGACCTACGAGCAGTACTTC
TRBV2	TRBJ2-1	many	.	CASSLSSWAAQFF	TGTGCCAGCAGCCTTTCGTCTTGGGCAGCGCAGTTCTTC
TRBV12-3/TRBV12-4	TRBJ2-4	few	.	CASMEGPAKNIQYF	TGTGCCAGCATGGAGGGCCCTGCCAAAAACATTCAGTACTTC
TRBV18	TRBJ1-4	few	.	CASSRPATGEKLFF	TGTGCCAGCTCACGACCAGCTACAGGCGAAAAACTGTTTTTT
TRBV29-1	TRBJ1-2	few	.	CSATYQPGSRRGYTF	TGCAGCGCCACTTATCAACCGGGCTCCCGGCGGGGCTACACCTTC
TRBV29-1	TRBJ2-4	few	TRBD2	CSVEGLAGGTLNIQYF	TGCAGCGTTGAAGGACTAGCGGGAGGAACGCTGAACATTCAGTACTTC
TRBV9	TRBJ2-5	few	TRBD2	CASSVVATSGGKETQYF	TGTGCCAGCAGCGTAGTAGCTACTAGCGGGGGGAAAGAGACCCAGTACTTC
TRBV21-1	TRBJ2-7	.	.	CASSNSATETSGRIREQYF	TGTGCCAGCAGCAACTCTGCCACCGAGACTAGCGGGAGGATAAGGGAGCAGTACTTC
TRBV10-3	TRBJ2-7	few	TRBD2	CAISYTSGYSYEQYF	TGTGCCATCAGTTACACTAGCGGATACTCCTACGAGCAGTACTTC
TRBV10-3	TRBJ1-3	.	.	CATKDRSGNTIYF	TGTGCCACCAAGGACCGCTCTGGAAACACCATATATTTT
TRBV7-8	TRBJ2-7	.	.	CASRGTESYEQYF	TGTGCCAGCAGAGGGACGGAATCCTACGAGCAGTACTTC
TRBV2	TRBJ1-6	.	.	CASSEDNSPLHF	TGTGCCAGCAGTGAAGATAATTCACCCCTCCACTTT
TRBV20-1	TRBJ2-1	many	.	CSASPGGNEDEQFF	TGCAGTGCTAGTCCCGGCGGGAACGAGGATGAGCAGTTCTTC
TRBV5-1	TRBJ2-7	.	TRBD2	CASSPGGTTYEQYF	TGCGCCAGCAGCCCGGGGGGAACCACCTACGAGCAGTACTTC
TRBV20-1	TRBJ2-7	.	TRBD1	CSAQGAWREQYF	TGCAGTGCCCAGGGGGCATGGCGCGAGCAGTACTTC
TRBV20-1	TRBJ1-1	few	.	CSALITGRGPNTEAFF	TGCAGTGCACTGATAACGGGGCGGGGGCCGAACACTGAAGCTTTCTTT
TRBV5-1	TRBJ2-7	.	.	CASRDSHSYEQYF	TGCGCCAGCAGGGACAGCCACTCCTACGAGCAGTACTTC
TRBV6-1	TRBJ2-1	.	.	CASSLMPSYNEQFF	TGTGCCAGCAGTCTGATGCCCTCCTACAATGAGCAGTTCTTC
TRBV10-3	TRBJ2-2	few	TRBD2	CATGLAGNTGELFF	TGTGCCACCGGACTAGCGGGGAACACCGGGGAGCTGTTTTTT
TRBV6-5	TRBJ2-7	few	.	CASSYTGGRSFEQYF	TGTGCCAGCAGTTACACGGGGGGCAGGAGCTTCGAGCAGTACTTC
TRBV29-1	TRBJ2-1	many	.	CSVEFGQSYNEQFF	TGCAGCGTTGAATTCGGACAGTCCTACAATGAGCAGTTCTTC
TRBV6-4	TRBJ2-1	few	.	CASSDGRAAEQFF	TGTGCCAGCAGTGACGGTCGGGCGGCTGAGCAGTTCTTC
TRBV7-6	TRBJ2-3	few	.	CASSIPPWGAGTDTQYF	TGTGCCAGCAGCATCCCCCCCTGGGGGGCCGGAACAGATACGCAGTATTTT
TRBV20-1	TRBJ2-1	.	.	CSARRGPNYNEQFF	TGCAGTGCTAGACGGGGGCCGAATTACAATGAGCAGTTCTTC
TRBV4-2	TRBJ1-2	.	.	CASSQDFQGGSYGYTF	TGTGCCAGCAGCCAAGATTTCCAGGGCGGTAGCTATGGCTACACCTTC
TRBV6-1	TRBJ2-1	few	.	CASSRSGWGYNEQFF	TGTGCCAGCAGTCGCTCAGGGTGGGGCTACAATGAGCAGTTCTTC
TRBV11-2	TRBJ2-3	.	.	CASSLLTSRNTDTQYF	TGTGCCAGCAGCCTCCTCACTAGCCGAAACACAGATACGCAGTATTTT
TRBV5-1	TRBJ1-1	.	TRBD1	CASRHRGMNTEAFF	TGCGCCAGCCGCCACAGGGGGATGAACACTGAAGCTTTCTTT
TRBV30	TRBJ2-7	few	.	CACLMGPNPYEQYF	TGTGCCTGTTTAATGGGGCCCAACCCCTACGAGCAGTACTTC
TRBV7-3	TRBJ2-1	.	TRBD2	CASSSWGAGGYNEQFF	TGTGCCAGCAGCTCCTGGGGAGCGGGGGGCTACAATGAGCAGTTCTTC
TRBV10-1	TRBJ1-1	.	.	CASSAQGDMAFF	TGCGCCAGCAGTGCTCAGGGTGATATGGCTTTCTTT
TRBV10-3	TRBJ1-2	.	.	CAISEPGPTNYGYTF	TGTGCCATCAGTGAGCCTGGACCGACTAACTATGGCTACACCTTC
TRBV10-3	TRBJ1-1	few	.	CAISEGIGGVEAFF	TGTGCCATCAGTGAGGGGATCGGAGGGGTTGAAGCTTTCTTT
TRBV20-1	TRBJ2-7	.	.	CSARDSIGYEQYF	TGCAGTGCTAGAGATAGTATCGGGTACGAGCAGTACTTC
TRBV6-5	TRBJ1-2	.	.	CAIRTDNYGYTF	TGTGCCATCCGAACTGATAACTATGGCTACACCTTC
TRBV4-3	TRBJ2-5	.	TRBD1	CASSQGTGETQYF	TGCGCCAGCAGCCAGGGGACAGGGGAGACCCAGTACTTC